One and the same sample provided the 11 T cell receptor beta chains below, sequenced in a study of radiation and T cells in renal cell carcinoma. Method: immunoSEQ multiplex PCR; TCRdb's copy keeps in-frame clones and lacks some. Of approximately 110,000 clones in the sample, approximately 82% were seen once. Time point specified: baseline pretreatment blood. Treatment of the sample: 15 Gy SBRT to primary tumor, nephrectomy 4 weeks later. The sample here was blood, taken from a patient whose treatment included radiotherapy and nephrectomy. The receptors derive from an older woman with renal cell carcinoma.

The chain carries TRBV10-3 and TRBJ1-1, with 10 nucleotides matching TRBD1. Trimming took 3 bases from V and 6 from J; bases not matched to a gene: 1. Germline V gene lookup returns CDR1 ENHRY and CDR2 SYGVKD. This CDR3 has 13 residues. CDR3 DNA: TGTGCCATCAGTGAAGGACAGGGGGCTGAAGCTTTCTTT. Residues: CAISEGQGAEAFF.

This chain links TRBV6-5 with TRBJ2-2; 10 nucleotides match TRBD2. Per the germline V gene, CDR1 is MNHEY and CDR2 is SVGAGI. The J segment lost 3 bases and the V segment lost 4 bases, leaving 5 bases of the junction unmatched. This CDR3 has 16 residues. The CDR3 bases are TGTGCCAGCAGTTCGAGGACTAGCGGTTACACCGGGGAGCTGTTTTTT. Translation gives CASSSRTSGYTGELFF.

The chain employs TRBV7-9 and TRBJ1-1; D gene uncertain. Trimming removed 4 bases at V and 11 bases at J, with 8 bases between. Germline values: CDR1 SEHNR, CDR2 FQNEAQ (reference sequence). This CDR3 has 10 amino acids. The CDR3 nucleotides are TGTGCCAGCAGCTCCGGCCGCGCTTTCTTT. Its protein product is CASSSGRAFF.

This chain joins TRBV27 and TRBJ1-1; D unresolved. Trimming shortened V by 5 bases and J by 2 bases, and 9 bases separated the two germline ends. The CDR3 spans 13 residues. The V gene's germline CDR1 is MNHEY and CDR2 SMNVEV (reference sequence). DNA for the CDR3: TGTGCCAGCAGTCAATACAGCAACACTGAAGCTTTCTTT. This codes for CASSQYSNTEAFF.

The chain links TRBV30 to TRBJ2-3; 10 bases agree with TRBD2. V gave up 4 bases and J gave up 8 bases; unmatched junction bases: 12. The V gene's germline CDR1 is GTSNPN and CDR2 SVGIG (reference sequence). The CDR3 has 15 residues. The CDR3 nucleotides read TGTGCCTGGACAGGAGCGGGAGGGCACAGGGGTACGCAGTATTTT. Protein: CAWTGAGGHRGTQYF.

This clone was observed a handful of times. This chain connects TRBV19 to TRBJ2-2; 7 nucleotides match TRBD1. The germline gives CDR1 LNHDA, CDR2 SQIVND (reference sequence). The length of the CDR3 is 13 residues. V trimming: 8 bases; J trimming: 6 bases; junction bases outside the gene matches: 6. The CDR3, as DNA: TGTGCCAGTGCAATACAGGGGTCCGGGGAGCTGTTTTTT. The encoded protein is CASAIQGSGELFF.

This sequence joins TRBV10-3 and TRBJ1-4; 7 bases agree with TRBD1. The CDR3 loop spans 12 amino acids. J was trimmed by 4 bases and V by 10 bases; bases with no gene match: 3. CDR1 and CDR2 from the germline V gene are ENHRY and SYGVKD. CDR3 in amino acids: CATTGNNEKLFF. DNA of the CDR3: TGTGCCACGACAGGGAATAATGAAAAACTGTTTTTT.

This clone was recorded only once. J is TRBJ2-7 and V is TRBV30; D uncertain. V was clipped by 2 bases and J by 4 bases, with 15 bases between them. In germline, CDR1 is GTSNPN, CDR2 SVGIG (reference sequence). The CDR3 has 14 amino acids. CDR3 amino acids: CAWSPSPSEYEQYF. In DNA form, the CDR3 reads TGTGCCTGGAGTCCCTCCCCGTCCGAGTACGAGCAGTACTTC.

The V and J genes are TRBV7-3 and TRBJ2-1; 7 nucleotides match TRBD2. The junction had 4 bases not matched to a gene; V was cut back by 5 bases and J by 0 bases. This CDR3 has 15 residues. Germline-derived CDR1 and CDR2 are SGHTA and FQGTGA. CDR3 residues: CASSTTSASYNEQFF. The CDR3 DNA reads TGTGCCAGCAGCACCACTAGCGCCTCCTACAATGAGCAGTTCTTC.

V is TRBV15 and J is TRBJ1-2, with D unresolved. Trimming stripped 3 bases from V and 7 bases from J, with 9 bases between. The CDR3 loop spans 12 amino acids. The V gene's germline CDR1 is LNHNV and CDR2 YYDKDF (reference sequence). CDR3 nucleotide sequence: TGTGCCACCAGCAGTTACGGTGGTGGCTACACCTTC. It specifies CATSSYGGGYTF. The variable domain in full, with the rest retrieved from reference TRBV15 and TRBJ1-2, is DAMVIQNPRYQVTQFGKPVTLSCSQTLNHNVMYWYQQKSSQAPKLLFHYYDKDFNNEADTPDNFQSRRPNTSFCFLDIRSPGLGDTAMYLCATSSYGGGYTFGSGTRLTVV.

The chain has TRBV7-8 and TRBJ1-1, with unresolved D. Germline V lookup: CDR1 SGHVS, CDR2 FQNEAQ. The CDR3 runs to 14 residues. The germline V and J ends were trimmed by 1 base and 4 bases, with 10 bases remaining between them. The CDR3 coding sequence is TGTGCCAGCAGCTTAGAACGGCTAGGCACTGAAGCTTTCTTT. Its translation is CASSLERLGTEAFF.